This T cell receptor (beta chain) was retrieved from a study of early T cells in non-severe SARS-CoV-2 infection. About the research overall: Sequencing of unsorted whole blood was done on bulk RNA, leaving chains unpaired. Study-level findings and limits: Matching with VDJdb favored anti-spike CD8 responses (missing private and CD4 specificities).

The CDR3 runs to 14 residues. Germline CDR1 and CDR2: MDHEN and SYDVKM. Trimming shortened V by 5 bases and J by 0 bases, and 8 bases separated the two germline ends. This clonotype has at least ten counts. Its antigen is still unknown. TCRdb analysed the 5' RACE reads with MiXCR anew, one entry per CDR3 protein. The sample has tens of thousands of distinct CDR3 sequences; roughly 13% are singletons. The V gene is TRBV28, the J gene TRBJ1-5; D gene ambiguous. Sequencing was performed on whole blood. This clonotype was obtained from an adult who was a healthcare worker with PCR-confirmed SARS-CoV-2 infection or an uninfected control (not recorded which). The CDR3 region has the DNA TGTGCCAGCAGTGTAGGGAATAGCAATCAGCCCCAGCATTTT. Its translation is CASSVGNSNQPQHF.